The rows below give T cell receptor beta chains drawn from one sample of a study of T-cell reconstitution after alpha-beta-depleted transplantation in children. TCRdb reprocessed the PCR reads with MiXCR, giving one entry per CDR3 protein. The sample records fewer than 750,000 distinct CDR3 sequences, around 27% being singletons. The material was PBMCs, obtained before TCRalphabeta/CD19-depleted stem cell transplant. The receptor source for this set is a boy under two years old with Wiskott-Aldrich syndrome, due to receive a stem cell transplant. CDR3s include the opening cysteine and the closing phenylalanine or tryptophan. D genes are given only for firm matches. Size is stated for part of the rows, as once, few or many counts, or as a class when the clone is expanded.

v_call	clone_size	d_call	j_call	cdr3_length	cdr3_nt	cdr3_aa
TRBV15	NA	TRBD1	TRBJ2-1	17	TGTGCCACCAGCAGGTACACTCCGGGGACAGGGAAGGCTGAGCAGTTCTTC	CATSRYTPGTGKAEQFF
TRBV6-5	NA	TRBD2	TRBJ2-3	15	TGTGCCAGCAGTTACGCTAGCGGGATGACAGATACGCAGTATTTT	CASSYASGMTDTQYF
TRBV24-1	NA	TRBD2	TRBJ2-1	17	TGTGCCACCAGTGATTCAGAAGCGGGGAACTTATACAATGAGCAGTTCTTC	CATSDSEAGNLYNEQFF
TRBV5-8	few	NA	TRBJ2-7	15	TGTGCCAGCAGCTTGGCGCTGGGTCTCTCCTACGAGCAGTACTTC	CASSLALGLSYEQYF
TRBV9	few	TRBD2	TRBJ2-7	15	TGTGCCAGCAGCGTAGCTCCTAGCGGGGATTACGAGCAGTACTTC	CASSVAPSGDYEQYF
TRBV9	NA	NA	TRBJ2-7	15	TGTGCCAGCAGCCCCGTAGGTATGCCGGCCTACGAGCAGTACTTC	CASSPVGMPAYEQYF
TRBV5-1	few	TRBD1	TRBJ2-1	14	TGCGCCAGCAGCCCCGGGGACAGATACAATGAGCAGTTCTTC	CASSPGDRYNEQFF
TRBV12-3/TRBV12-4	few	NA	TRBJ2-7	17	TGTGCCAGCAGTCCCGGGACGGGACCGAGTGGCTTTTTCGAGCAGTACTTC	CASSPGTGPSGFFEQYF
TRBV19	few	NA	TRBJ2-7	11	TGTGCCAGCGGCCACAGGGACGAGCAGTACTTC	CASGHRDEQYF
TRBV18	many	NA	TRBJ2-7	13	TGTGCCAGCTCGCGAACAGGCTCTTACGAGCAGTACTTC	CASSRTGSYEQYF
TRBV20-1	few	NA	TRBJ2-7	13	TGCAGTGCTCCGCGGCAGGGTGGTTACGAGCAGTACTTC	CSAPRQGGYEQYF
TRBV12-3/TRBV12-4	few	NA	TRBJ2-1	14	TGTGCCAGCAGCTACACCAGCTCCTACAATGAGCAGTTCTTC	CASSYTSSYNEQFF
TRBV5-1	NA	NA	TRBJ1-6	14	TGCGCCAGCAGCTTGGCGTCAGGGGATTCACCCCTCCACTTT	CASSLASGDSPLHF
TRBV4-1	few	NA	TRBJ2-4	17	TGCGCCAGCAGCCAAGGCATACTGGTGCTAGCCAAAAACATTCAGTACTTC	CASSQGILVLAKNIQYF
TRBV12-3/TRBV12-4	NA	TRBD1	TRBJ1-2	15	TGTGCCAGCAGTCCCCGGGGACAGGGGGCGGGTGGCTACACCTTC	CASSPRGQGAGGYTF
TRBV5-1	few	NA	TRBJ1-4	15	TGCGCCAGCAGCTTCGGGGACCGGTCTAATGAAAAACTGTTTTTT	CASSFGDRSNEKLFF
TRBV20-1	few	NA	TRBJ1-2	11	TGCAGTGCCGACAGTTGGAAAGGCTACACCTTC	CSADSWKGYTF
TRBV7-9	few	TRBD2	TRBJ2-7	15	TGCGCCAGCAGCTTGGGCGGGGGAAACTCCTACGAGCAGTACTTC	CASSLGGGNSYEQYF
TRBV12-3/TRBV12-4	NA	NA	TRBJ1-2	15	TGTGCCAGCAGTTGGACGGCTCAATACGTCGGGGGCTACACCTTC	CASSWTAQYVGGYTF
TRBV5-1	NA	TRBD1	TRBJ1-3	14	TGCGCCAGCAGCGTGACAGGGACTGGAAACACCATATATTTT	CASSVTGTGNTIYF
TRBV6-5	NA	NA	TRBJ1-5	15	TGTGCCAGCAGTTACCGACTTGGGCTTGATCAGCCCCAGCATTTT	CASSYRLGLDQPQHF
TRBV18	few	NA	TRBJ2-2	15	TGTGCCAGCTCACCAGAGGCAGAGGTGACCGGGGAGCTGTTTTTT	CASSPEAEVTGELFF
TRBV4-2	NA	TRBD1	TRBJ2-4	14	TGTGCCAGCAGCCTACACAGGGGTGGGAACATTCAGTACTTC	CASSLHRGGNIQYF
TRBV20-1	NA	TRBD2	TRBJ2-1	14	TGCAGTGTTGCCGGACTAGAGATTTACAATGAGCAGTTCTTC	CSVAGLEIYNEQFF
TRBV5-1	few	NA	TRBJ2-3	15	TGCGCCAGCAGCACCTCCCCGGGGAGCGCAGATACGCAGTATTTT	CASSTSPGSADTQYF
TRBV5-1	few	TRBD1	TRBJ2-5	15	TGCGCCAGCAGCTTGAGGGACAGGAGGTTGGAGACCCAGTACTTC	CASSLRDRRLETQYF
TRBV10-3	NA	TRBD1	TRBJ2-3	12	TGTGCCATCAGTACAGGGGCAGATACGCAGTATTTT	CAISTGADTQYF
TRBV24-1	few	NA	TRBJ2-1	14	TGTGCCACCAGTGATTTTACTAGTCCCAATGAGCAGTTCTTC	CATSDFTSPNEQFF
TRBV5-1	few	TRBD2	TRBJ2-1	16	TGCGCCAGCAGCTTAATGGCTAGCGGAGGTTACAATGAGCAGTTCTTC	CASSLMASGGYNEQFF
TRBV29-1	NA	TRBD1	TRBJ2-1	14	TGCAGCTCCCACGGGGACAGGTCCTACAATGAGCAGTTCTTC	CSSHGDRSYNEQFF
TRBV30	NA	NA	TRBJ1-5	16	TGTGCCTGGAGTGTTAGAGGGGGGATAACGGGTCAGCCCCAGCATTTT	CAWSVRGGITGQPQHF
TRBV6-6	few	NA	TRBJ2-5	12	TGTGCCAGCGGTTTACTGCAAGAGACCCAGTACTTC	CASGLLQETQYF
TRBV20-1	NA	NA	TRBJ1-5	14	TGCAGTGCTAGCGGTGGAACCCCCGATCAACCCCAGCATTTT	CSASGGTPDQPQHF
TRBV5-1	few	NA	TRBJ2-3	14	TGCGCCAGCAGCTTGAACAGGGTTCCAGATACGCAGTATTTT	CASSLNRVPDTQYF
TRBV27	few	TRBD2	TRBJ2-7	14	TGTGCCAGCAGAGGACTAGCGAGATCCTACGAGCAGTACTTC	CASRGLARSYEQYF
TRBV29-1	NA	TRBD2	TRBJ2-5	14	TGCAGCGCCCGGGTGGGGACTACCCAAGAGACCCAGTACTTC	CSARVGTTQETQYF
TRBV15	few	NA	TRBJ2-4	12	TGTGCCACCAGTACACCCAAAAACATTCAGTACTTC	CATSTPKNIQYF
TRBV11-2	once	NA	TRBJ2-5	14	TGTGCCAGCAGCCATCGACAGGACCAAGAGACCCAGTACTTC	CASSHRQDQETQYF
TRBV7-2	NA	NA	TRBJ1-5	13	TGTGCCAGCAGCTCGGACGGGATCCAGCCCCAGCATTTT	CASSSDGIQPQHF
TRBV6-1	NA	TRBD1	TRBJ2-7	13	TGTGCCAGCGGTGACAGGGGGCCCTACGAGCAGTACTTC	CASGDRGPYEQYF
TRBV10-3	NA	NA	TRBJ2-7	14	TGTGCCATCAGTGAGTCTGTAGTCAGGAACGAGCAGTACTTC	CAISESVVRNEQYF
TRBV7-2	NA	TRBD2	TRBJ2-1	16	TGTGCCAGCAGCTTAGCGGCTAGCGGGAATTACAATGAGCAGTTCTTC	CASSLAASGNYNEQFF
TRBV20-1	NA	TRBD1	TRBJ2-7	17	TGCAGTGCTAGAGATTGGTGGACCGGGACAGAGTCCTACGAGCAGTACTTC	CSARDWWTGTESYEQYF
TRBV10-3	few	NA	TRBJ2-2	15	TGTGCCATCAGCGGACAACCCATGAACACCGGGGAGCTGTTTTTT	CAISGQPMNTGELFF
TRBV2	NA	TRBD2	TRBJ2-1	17	TGTGCCAGCAGTGGGCTACCGGGACTAGCGGTATACAATGAGCAGTTCTTC	CASSGLPGLAVYNEQFF
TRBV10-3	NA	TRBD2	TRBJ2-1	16	TGTGCCATCAGTGAAGGCGGGAGGGCCGCGAACAATGAGCAGTTCTTC	CAISEGGRAANNEQFF
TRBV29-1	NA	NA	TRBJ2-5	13	TGCAGCGTTGAAGCGGTCGGCCAAGAGACCCAGTACTTC	CSVEAVGQETQYF
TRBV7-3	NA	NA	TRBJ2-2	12	TGTGCCAGCAGCTTAATTTCACGGGAGCTGTTTTTT	CASSLISRELFF
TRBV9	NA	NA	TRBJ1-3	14	TGTGCCAGTTCCTCCGGGGCCTCGGGAAACACCATATATTTT	CASSSGASGNTIYF
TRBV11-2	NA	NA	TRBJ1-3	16	TGTGCCAGCAGCTACGGCAGACCCCAAGTGGGAAACACCATATATTTT	CASSYGRPQVGNTIYF
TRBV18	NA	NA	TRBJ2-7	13	TGTGCCAGCTCCCAAGGGTACTCCTACGAGCAGTACTTC	CASSQGYSYEQYF
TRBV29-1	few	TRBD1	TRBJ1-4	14	TGCAGCGTTCGGGACAGCCCGACTAATGAAAAACTGTTTTTT	CSVRDSPTNEKLFF
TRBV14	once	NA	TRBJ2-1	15	TGTGCCAGCAGCCAAGGTCCCGTCTCCTACAATGAGCAGTTCTTC	CASSQGPVSYNEQFF
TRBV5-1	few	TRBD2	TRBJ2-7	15	TGCGCCAGCAGCCAGACTAGCTCAAGGGGCTACGAGCAGTACTTC	CASSQTSSRGYEQYF
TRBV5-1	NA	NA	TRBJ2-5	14	TGCGCCAGCAGCCTTATGGGGGCTCAAGAGACCCAGTACTTC	CASSLMGAQETQYF
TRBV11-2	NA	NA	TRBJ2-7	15	TGTGCCAGCAGCTTAGCCCCTCGAAGTAGTTACGAGCAGTACTTC	CASSLAPRSSYEQYF
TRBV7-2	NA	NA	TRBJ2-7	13	TGTGCCAGCAGCTTTTTTCCATCCTACGAGCAGTACTTC	CASSFFPSYEQYF
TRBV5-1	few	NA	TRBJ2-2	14	TGCGCCAGCACCCAAGAAGCGAACACCGGGGAGCTGTTTTTT	CASTQEANTGELFF
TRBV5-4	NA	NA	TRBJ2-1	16	TGTGCCAGCAGCTCTGACCCGGGAAGCTCCTACAATGAGCAGTTCTTC	CASSSDPGSSYNEQFF
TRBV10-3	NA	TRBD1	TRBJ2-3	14	TGTGCCATCAGGCCAGGGGGTCACACGAATACGCAGTATTTT	CAIRPGGHTNTQYF